This T cell receptor (beta chain) stems from a study of PD-L1 blockade in urothelial cancer. Study at large: Samples of blood were analyzed 3 weeks (second dose) and 6 weeks after treatment start. Blood samples had a median of approximately 150,000 T cells, roughly 83,000 unique TCRs, and clonality approximately 0.086.

Trimming shortened V by 4 bases and J by 6 bases, and 9 bases separated the two germline ends. The CDR3 totals 13 residues. CDR1 and CDR2 from the germline V gene are SEHNR and FQNEAQ (reference sequence). Time point in this sample: peripheral blood 6 weeks after treatment start. Synthetic TCR analog templates were spiked into all PCRs individually. Using immunoSEQ multiplex PCR, the repertoire was profiled, and TCRdb retains in-frame clones only, with some absent. The repertoire includes about 120,000 clones, about 91% of them detected once, and approximately 3.5% sits in the top ten. The receptor comes from a man aged 55-75 years with urothelial cancer. The gene calls are TRBV7-9 and TRBJ2-2; D remains ambiguous. The sequencing used PBMCs, collected around atezolizumab (anti-PD-L1) treatment. CDR3 DNA: TGTGCCAGCAGCTCCCTCTCTGCCGGGGAGCTGTTTTTT. It yields the protein CASSSLSAGELFF.